This is a list of T cell receptor beta chains from one sample in a study of OX40 agonist ivuxolimab in advanced cancers. The repertoire was sequenced with immunoSEQ multiplex PCR; TCRdb's copy has only in-frame clones and lacks some. Here the sample spans roughly 36,000 clones, 70% to 85% being singletons. The sequencing here drew on CD4+ or CD8+ T cells sorted from blood, taken in a trial of the OX40 agonist ivuxolimab. The receptors stem from an adult with an advanced solid tumor such as melanoma, head and neck, liver or kidney cancer. Both conserved end residues are part of each CDR3. A D gene is named only where the DNA matches it firmly. Rows may omit the clone size; those that give it use once, few, many or a size class.

NA,NA,TRBV19,TRBJ2-5,CASSPWQYQETQYF,TGTGCCAGTAGTCCCTGGCAGTACCAAGAGACCCAGTACTTC
NA,NA,TRBV30,TRBJ2-5,CAWDQGLQETQYF,TGTGCCTGGGACCAGGGGCTACAAGAGACCCAGTACTTC
NA,NA,TRBV10-2,TRBJ1-5,CASRGRNQPQHF,TGCGCCAGCAGGGGGAGGAATCAGCCCCAGCATTTT
few,NA,TRBV7-6,TRBJ2-3,CASSPSRGTDTQYF,TGTGCCAGCAGCCCCTCCCGGGGCACAGATACGCAGTATTTT
few,TRBD2,TRBV14,TRBJ2-3,CASSHGPLAGEIFRGDTQYF,TGTGCCAGCAGCCACGGACCACTAGCGGGAGAAATATTTCGAGGAGATACGCAGTATTTT
NA,TRBD2,TRBV7-9,TRBJ2-7,CASSLGLAGDLHEQYF,TGTGCCAGCAGCTTAGGACTAGCGGGAGATCTCCACGAGCAGTACTTC
NA,TRBD1,TRBV7-8,TRBJ1-4,CASSSGQGRLEKLFF,TGTGCCAGCAGCTCAGGACAGGGCCGGTTGGAAAAACTGTTTTTT
NA,NA,TRBV4-1,TRBJ1-2,CASSQDHGGRLGYTF,TGCGCCAGCAGCCAAGATCACGGGGGGCGTCTCGGCTACACCTTC
NA,NA,TRBV14,TRBJ1-5,CASSQDPGQPQHF,TGTGCCAGCAGCCAAGATCCCGGACAGCCCCAGCATTTT
NA,TRBD2,TRBV30,TRBJ2-3,CAWAGGTDTQYF,TGTGCCTGGGCGGGGGGCACAGATACGCAGTATTTT
NA,TRBD1,TRBV28,TRBJ2-7,CASSPGTASSYEQYF,TGTGCCAGCAGCCCCGGGACAGCTTCTTCCTACGAGCAGTACTTC
NA,NA,TRBV2,TRBJ2-3,CASSEAQGGYTQYF,TGTGCCAGCAGTGAGGCGCAGGGAGGATATACGCAGTATTTT
NA,TRBD2,TRBV10-1,TRBJ2-4,CASSESRGDKNIQYF,TGCGCCAGCAGTGAGTCTCGGGGGGACAAAAACATTCAGTACTTC
NA,TRBD1,TRBV5-1,TRBJ2-3,CASSLVGQGASGVDTQYF,TGCGCCAGCAGCTTGGTTGGACAGGGGGCTAGTGGTGTAGATACGCAGTATTTT
NA,NA,TRBV11-2,TRBJ1-6,CASSSQEGGSPLHF,TGTGCCAGCAGCTCGCAGGAGGGTGGCTCACCCCTCCACTTT
NA,NA,TRBV6-1,TRBJ2-3,CASPTTYPTTDTQYF,TGTGCCAGCCCCACGACCTATCCCACCACAGATACGCAGTATTTT
NA,TRBD2,TRBV5-4,TRBJ2-3,CASSQAYSGGAGGTDTQYF,TGTGCCAGCAGCCAAGCCTACAGCGGGGGGGCCGGGGGCACAGATACGCAGTATTTT
once,NA,TRBV6-1,TRBJ1-2,CASSEVGGGYGYTF,TGTGCCAGCAGTGAAGTTGGAGGGGGCTATGGCTACACCTTC
NA,TRBD2,TRBV27,TRBJ2-1,CASSFLGGADNEQFF,TGTGCCAGCAGTTTCCTCGGGGGGGCAGACAATGAGCAGTTCTTC
once,TRBD2,TRBV28,TRBJ2-1,CASSYTSGHYNEQFF,TGTGCCAGCAGTTACACTAGCGGCCATTACAATGAGCAGTTCTTC
NA,NA,TRBV5-4,TRBJ1-2,CASSSDTYGYTF,TGTGCCAGCAGCTCGGACACCTATGGCTACACCTTC
few,NA,TRBV19,TRBJ1-6,CASSIDSGSSPLHF,TGTGCCAGTAGTATAGATAGTGGATCTTCACCCCTCCACTTT
NA,TRBD1,TRBV19,TRBJ1-1,CASREGQIRLF,TGTGCCAGTAGGGAGGGACAGATTCGACTTTTT
NA,TRBD1,TRBV30,TRBJ2-5,CAWSKGTGEETQYF,TGTGCCTGGAGTAAAGGGACAGGGGAAGAGACCCAGTACTTC
NA,NA,TRBV6-1,TRBJ1-4,CASRRWTADNEKLFF,TGTGCCAGCAGGAGATGGACAGCGGATAATGAAAAACTGTTTTTT
NA,NA,TRBV19,TRBJ2-1,CASSIELADSYNEQFF,TGTGCCAGTAGTATAGAACTAGCTGATTCCTACAATGAGCAGTTCTTC
NA,TRBD1,TRBV2,TRBJ2-6,CASSRDRGVGGANVLTF,TGTGCCAGCAGCCGGGACAGGGGAGTTGGTGGGGCCAACGTCCTGACTTTC
NA,NA,TRBV9,TRBJ2-5,CASSVQTGQETQYF,TGTGCCAGCAGCGTTCAGACAGGCCAAGAGACCCAGTACTTC
once,TRBD1,TRBV4-2,TRBJ1-2,CASSQIDRQGGHGYTF,TGTGCCAGCAGCCAAATTGATCGTCAGGGGGGGCATGGCTACACCTTC
NA,NA,TRBV5-4,TRBJ2-2,CASSFYLPGYTGELFF,TGTGCCAGCAGCTTCTACCTCCCAGGGTACACCGGGGAGCTGTTTTTT
NA,NA,TRBV6-5,TRBJ1-6,CATRASNSPLHF,TGTGCCACCCGGGCCTCAAATTCACCCCTCCACTTT
NA,TRBD1,TRBV7-2,TRBJ1-2,CASSLHRGGYGYTF,TGTGCCAGCAGCTTGCACAGGGGGGGCTATGGCTACACCTTC
NA,TRBD1,TRBV2,TRBJ2-1,CASSEGQGARNVQFF,TGTGCCAGCAGTGAGGGACAGGGGGCGCGTAATGTGCAGTTCTTC
NA,NA,TRBV4-1,TRBJ2-2,CASSLILTKGGELFF,TGCGCCAGCAGCCTCATACTGACGAAGGGAGGGGAGCTGTTTTTT
NA,NA,TRBV19,TRBJ2-3,CASSIGQAHTDTQYF,TGTGCCAGTAGTATAGGACAGGCACACACAGATACGCAGTATTTT
NA,TRBD1,TRBV5-1,TRBJ2-3,CASSTKGASTDTQYF,TGCGCCAGCAGCACGAAGGGGGCAAGCACAGATACGCAGTATTTT
NA,TRBD1,TRBV7-3,TRBJ2-7,CASSFNRGYEQYF,TGTGCCAGCAGCTTTAACAGGGGCTACGAGCAGTACTTC
NA,NA,TRBV7-8,TRBJ2-2,CASRSGLAGELFF,TGTGCCAGCAGATCGGGGCTGGCAGGGGAGCTGTTTTTT
NA,TRBD1,TRBV7-6,TRBJ2-7,CASSFPGGEQYF,TGTGCCAGCAGCTTCCCAGGGGGCGAGCAGTACTTC
once,NA,TRBV28,TRBJ2-7,CASSLRYEQYF,TGTGCCAGCAGTTTGCGGTACGAGCAGTACTTC
NA,NA,TRBV7-8,TRBJ1-3,CASSPGNTIYF,TGTGCCAGCAGCCCTGGAAACACCATATATTTT
NA,NA,TRBV27,TRBJ1-4,CASSTGGPNEKLFF,TGTGCCAGCAGTACGGGGGGTCCTAATGAAAAACTGTTTTTT
NA,NA,TRBV6-1,TRBJ1-2,CASRASAGPYSGYTF,TGTGCCAGCAGGGCCTCGGCAGGCCCCTATAGTGGCTACACCTTC
once,NA,TRBV2,TRBJ1-5,CASSSQTGQGQPQHF,TGTGCCAGCAGTTCTCAGACGGGCCAGGGACAGCCCCAGCATTTT
NA,NA,TRBV28,TRBJ2-7,CASSLLAYEQYF,TGTGCCAGCAGTCTGCTGGCTTACGAGCAGTACTTC
NA,TRBD2,TRBV7-3,TRBJ2-5,CASSRTSGSPGETQYF,TGTGCCAGCAGCCGGACTAGCGGGAGTCCTGGGGAGACCCAGTACTTC
NA,NA,TRBV28,TRBJ1-2,CASSPLLGGTGYGYTF,TGTGCCAGCAGTCCCCTTCTTGGGGGGACTGGCTATGGCTACACCTTC
NA,NA,TRBV6-5,TRBJ1-5,CASSYTKPQPQHF,TGTGCCAGCAGTTACACGAAGCCTCAGCCCCAGCATTTT
NA,NA,TRBV6-9,TRBJ2-7,CASSYYSPLYEQYF,TGTGCCAGCAGTTACTACAGCCCCCTCTACGAGCAGTACTTC
NA,NA,TRBV7-7,TRBJ2-2,CASSLARGNTGELFF,TGTGCTAGCAGCTTAGCGCGGGGCAACACCGGGGAGCTGTTTTTT
NA,NA,TRBV9,TRBJ2-3,CASSVQGTDTQYF,TGTGCCAGCAGCGTACAGGGCACAGATACGCAGTATTTT
once,NA,TRBV4-3,TRBJ2-7,CASSQDIGGRSLEQYF,TGCGCCAGCAGCCAAGATATAGGCGGCAGGTCGCTCGAGCAGTACTTC
NA,NA,TRBV10-2,TRBJ2-7,CASKEQTPYEQYF,TGCGCCAGCAAAGAGCAGACCCCCTACGAGCAGTACTTC
NA,TRBD2,TRBV25-1,TRBJ2-1,CASSESAGGSYNEQFF,TGTGCCAGCAGTGAATCCGCGGGAGGGTCCTACAATGAGCAGTTCTTC
NA,NA,TRBV4-3,TRBJ1-5,CASSQDQAGAAGNQPQHF,TGCGCCAGCAGCCAAGATCAGGCTGGGGCCGCGGGCAATCAGCCCCAGCATTTT
NA,NA,TRBV4-3,TRBJ1-3,CASSSIGNTIYF,TGCGCCAGCAGCTCTATCGGAAACACCATATATTTT
NA,NA,TRBV30,TRBJ1-6,CAWSVRRLTHSPLHF,TGTGCCTGGAGTGTACGTCGACTGACCCATTCACCCCTCCACTTT
NA,NA,TRBV7-9,TRBJ2-5,CAMGGRQETQYF,TGTGCAATGGGGGGGCGGCAAGAGACCCAGTACTTC
NA,TRBD1,TRBV19,TRBJ2-1,CASSIKTGGYEQFF,TGTGCCAGTAGTATTAAGACAGGGGGCTATGAGCAGTTCTTC